The clone carrying this T cell receptor (beta chain) was seen repeatedly, ten times or more. Antigen unknown. cDNA libraries for TCR beta contained unique molecular identifiers. TCRdb processed the PCR reads anew with MiXCR; each CDR3 protein has one entry. Of around 200,000 distinct CDR3 sequences in the sample, approximately 29% were seen once. The CDR3 is 13 residues long. V lost 4 bases to trimming and J lost 5 bases, with 8 bases between them. The data derive from a study of post-analysis software for immune sequencing data. Turning to the study itself: Relapsing-remitting, secondary progressive and progressive-relapsing forms of multiple sclerosis all featured among disease courses.

The study's findings and limits: Several TRBV segments (TRBV5-6, TRBV5-1 and TRBV20-1 among them) occurred more frequently in patients than in controls.

The receptor comes from a girl aged 2 to 17 with multiple sclerosis. This chain connects TRBV12-3 or TRBV12-4 to TRBJ1-4; unclear D gene. Sequences were obtained from blood. CDR3 amino acids: CASSWVSNEKLFF. CDR3 bases: TGTGCCAGCAGTTGGGTCTCAAATGAAAAACTGTTTTTT.